Listed here are 27 T cell receptor beta chains from one sample, sequenced in a study of metastatic and nonmetastatic thyroid tumors. No patient had received any treatment before thyroid surgery. Via MiXCR, TCRdb re-called the PCR reads. The sample consists of 12,000 or so clones, roughly a third of them appearing once. Sequenced material: tumor tissue. The receptors here all came from a female donor with papillary thyroid cancer or a benign thyroid nodule (not recorded which). Some clones in this sample may be carry-over from other donors' samples.

By proportion, this clone is medium-sized. The V gene is TRBV19, the J gene TRBJ2-2, with TRBD2 identical over 7 bases. Germline lookup yields CDR1 LNHDA and CDR2 SQIVND (reference sequence). The CDR3 runs to 14 residues. V lost 5 bases and J lost 6; bases outside the gene matches: 6. For the CDR3, the DNA is TGTGCCAGTAGTCTGTACACTAGCGCCGGGGAGCTGTTTTTT. It yields the protein CASSLYTSAGELFF.

The V and J genes are TRBV20-1 and TRBJ1-2, with TRBD1 matching 9 bases. J was trimmed by 2 bases and V by 5 bases; bases with no gene match: 6. The CDR3 has 14 amino acids. CDR1 and CDR2 from the germline V gene are DFQATT and SNEGSKA (reference sequence). This CDR3 is CSADPGTGNYGYTF. In DNA, the CDR3 is TGCAGTGCTGACCCTGGGACAGGGAACTATGGCTACACCTTC.

This clone was seen at least ten times. The genes are TRBV15 and TRBJ2-1, with D perhaps assigned TRBD1 or TRBD2 (5 bases each). Germline CDR1 and CDR2: LNHNV and YYDKDF (reference sequence). The CDR3 extends over 13 amino acids. V lost 2 bases to trimming and J lost 6 bases, with 8 bases between them. The CDR3 here is CATSRRGPNEQFF. CDR3 sequence (DNA): TGTGCCACCAGCAGACGGGGCCCCAATGAGCAGTTCTTC.

This clone was seen more than once but under ten times. The gene calls are TRBV28 and TRBJ2-7; no definite D call. V lost 4 bases and J 0 bases, leaving 16 bases between the germline ends. CDR3 size: 16 residues. Germline CDR1 reads MDHEN; CDR2 reads SYDVKM. CDR3 coding DNA: TGTGCCAGCAGTTCAGAGGCGGACCCACACTCCTACGAGCAGTACTTC. Protein sequence: CASSSEADPHSYEQYF. The full variable domain, with the rest looked up from reference TRBV28 and TRBJ2-7, is DVKVTQSSRYLVKRTGEKVFLECVQDMDHENMFWYRQDPGLGLRLIYFSYDVKMKEKGDIPEGYSVSREKKERFSLILESASTNQTSMYLCASSSEADPHSYEQYFGPGTRLTVT.

The genes are TRBV5-1 and TRBJ2-3, with 7 bases lining up with TRBD2. The length of the CDR3 is 16 residues. Germline CDR1 is SGHRS and CDR2 is YFSETQ. After removal of 2 bases from V and 3 bases from J, the junction contained 9 bases not matched to a gene. Here the CDR3 reads CASSLSAGGRTDTQYF. The CDR3, as DNA: TGCGCCAGCAGCTTAAGTGCTGGCGGGAGAACAGATACGCAGTATTTT.

The chain links TRBV28 to TRBJ1-1; 7 nucleotides align to TRBD1. Germline trimming cut 6 bases from V and 4 bases from J; bases unmatched to any gene: 8. CDR1 and CDR2 from the germline V gene are MDHEN and SYDVKM. This CDR3 region has 14 residues. CDR3 sequence: CASSPGQHVTEAFF. For the CDR3, the DNA is TGTGCCAGCAGCCCGGGACAGCATGTCACTGAAGCTTTCTTT.

This clone came up many times. This sequence joins TRBV19 and TRBJ2-1; either TRBD1 or TRBD2 may supply D (6 bases each). Germline V CDR1 and CDR2: LNHDA, SQIVND (reference sequence). CDR3 length: 14 amino acids. Deletions cut 5 bases from V and 4 bases from J, with 12 bases between. The CDR3 protein is CASSGGPLYNEQFF. The CDR3 DNA reads TGTGCCAGTAGTGGGGGGCCCCTTTACAATGAGCAGTTCTTC.

This clone has a single count. This chain connects TRBV24-1 to TRBJ2-7; 10 bases line up with TRBD2. Germline values: CDR1 KGHDR, CDR2 SFDVKD. J was trimmed by 4 bases and V by 4 bases; bases with no gene match: 12. The CDR3 contains 17 residues. Here the CDR3 DNA reads TGTGCCACCAGTGACCCGGCGTCTAGCGGGGGACCGTACGAGCAGTACTTC. Its protein is CATSDPASSGGPYEQYF.

J is TRBJ1-3 and V is TRBV30, with TRBD1 as a possible D gene (6 bases). Looked up from germline, CDR1 is GTSNPN and CDR2 is SVGIG (reference sequence). CDR3 length equals 15 residues. Between the trimmed V and J ends, which lost 1 base and 4 bases, there was a span of 14 bases. CDR3 region: CAWSDRQGIGNTIYF. Written as DNA, the CDR3 is TGTGCCTGGAGTGACCGGCAGGGGATCGGAAACACCATATATTTT. The full variable domain, in which reference TRBV30 and TRBJ1-3 provide the parts outside the CDR3, is SQTIHQWPATLVQPVGSPLSLECTVEGTSNPNLYWYRQAAGRGLQLLFYSVGIGQISSEVPQNLSASRPQDRQFILSSKKLLLSDSGFYLCAWSDRQGIGNTIYFGEGSWLTVV.

The J gene is TRBJ2-7, the V gene TRBV30; weak D call: TRBD1 (6 bases). Trimming stripped 3 bases from V and 1 base from J, with 10 bases between. CDR1 and CDR2 from the germline V gene are GTSNPN and SVGIG (reference sequence). The CDR3 spans 13 residues. The CDR3 here is CAWRRGGSYEQYF. The CDR3 DNA sequence: TGTGCCTGGAGGAGAGGGGGATCCTACGAGCAGTACTTC.

This clone was counted a few times. The chain carries TRBV6-1 and TRBJ1-1; D is unclear. V lost 0 bases and J 0 bases, leaving 2 bases between the germline ends. Germline V gene data show CDR1 as MNHNS and CDR2 as SASEGT. The CDR3 is made up of 13 amino acids. The CDR3 DNA sequence: TGTGCCAGCAGTGAAGCCCTGAACACTGAAGCTTTCTTT. This gives the protein CASSEALNTEAFF.

This clone was counted only a few times. J is TRBJ2-7 and V is TRBV10-3, with a weak D call TRBD2 (5 bases). The CDR3 is 14 residues long. V was pared by 6 bases and J by 3 bases, with 15 bases between. Germline assignment: CDR1 ENHRY and CDR2 SYGVKD. CDR3 sequence: CAISPGISHYEQYF. As DNA, the CDR3 is TGTGCCATCAGCCCCGGGATTTCCCACTACGAGCAGTACTTC.

This clone was seen many times. The chain links TRBV12-5 to TRBJ2-5; TRBD2 matches 10 bases. The CDR3 loop spans 14 amino acids. Trimming at V came to 7 bases and at J to 4 bases, leaving 6 bases not matched to a gene. CDR1 is LGHNT and CDR2 is FRNRAP in the germline V gene. The CDR3 sequence is CASETSGLGETQYF. For the CDR3, the DNA is TGTGCTAGTGAGACTAGCGGGTTAGGAGAGACCCAGTACTTC. Filled out from reference TRBV12-5 and TRBJ2-5, the complete variable domain reads DARVTQTPRHKVTEMGQEVTMRCQPILGHNTVFWYRQTMMQGLELLAYFRNRAPLDDSGMPKDRFSAEMPDATLATLKIQPSEPRDSAVYFCASETSGLGETQYFGPGTRLLVL.

A few counts support this clone. This rearrangement joins TRBV5-1 to TRBJ2-7; TRBD1 is a possible D gene (6 bases). CDR1 is SGHRS and CDR2 is YFSETQ in the germline V gene. This CDR3 comprises 12 residues. Trimming removed 2 bases at V and 3 bases at J, with 6 bases between. The CDR3 nucleotides are TGCGCCAGCAGCTTACAGGGCTACGAGCAGTACTTC. Amino acids: CASSLQGYEQYF. Full variable domain (remainder filled in from reference TRBV5-1 and TRBJ2-7): KAGVTQTPRYLIKTRGQQVTLSCSPISGHRSVSWYQQTPGQGLQFLFEYFSETQRNKGNFPGRFSGRQFSNSRSEMNVSTLELGDSALYLCASSLQGYEQYFGPGTRLTVT.

V usage is TRBV20-1 and J usage is TRBJ2-1; 8 bases agree with TRBD1. CDR3 size: 14 residues. Per the germline V gene, CDR1 is DFQATT and CDR2 is SNEGSKA (reference sequence). Trimming removed 2 bases from V and 9 bases from J; junction bases left unmatched: 9. The CDR3 is CSARYSQGDGEQFF. Written as DNA, the CDR3 is TGCAGTGCTAGATACTCACAGGGGGATGGTGAGCAGTTCTTC.

In its sample, this clone was seen many times. The V and J genes are TRBV13 and TRBJ2-3, with 9 bases identical to TRBD1. After removal of 0 bases from V and 4 bases from J, the junction contained 5 bases not matched to a gene. CDR3 length: 16 amino acids. Germline V gene lookup returns CDR1 PRHDT and CDR2 FYEKMQ (reference sequence). DNA of the CDR3: TGTGCCAGCAGCTTAGGTCACAGGGGGCCCGCAGATACGCAGTATTTT. It specifies CASSLGHRGPADTQYF.

The rearrangement links TRBV11-2 to TRBJ1-6; 10 bases align to TRBD1. This CDR3 contains 17 residues. Looked up from germline, CDR1 is SGHAT and CDR2 is FQNNGV. After removal of 4 bases from V and 7 bases from J, the junction contained 10 bases not matched to a gene. The DNA for the CDR3 is TGTGCCAGCAGCTCGGGGAGGACAGGGGGTGGGAATTCACCCCTCCACTTT. Amino acid sequence: CASSSGRTGGGNSPLHF.

This chain links TRBV2 with TRBJ2-7; D might be TRBD2 (6 bases). In germline, CDR1 is SNHLY, CDR2 FYNNEI. Trimming pared 2 bases from V and 4 bases from J, leaving 18 bases between. This CDR3 has 16 amino acids. CDR3 coding DNA: TGTGCCAGCAGTGAACCTAAAGCGCGGGACTGGTACGAGCAGTACTTC. It codes for CASSEPKARDWYEQYF. The whole variable domain, remainder taken from reference TRBV2 and TRBJ2-7, is EPEVTQTPSHQVTQMGQEVILRCVPISNHLYFYWYRQILGQKVEFLVSFYNNEISEKSEIFDDQFSVERPDGSNFTLKIRSTKLEDSAMYFCASSEPKARDWYEQYFGPGTRLTVT.

The rearrangement uses TRBV5-1 and TRBJ1-1; D unclear. The CDR3 has 14 amino acids. Germline V gives CDR1 SGHRS, CDR2 YFSETQ. V was cut by 0 bases and J by 4 bases, with 10 bases left in between. DNA of the CDR3: TGCGCCAGCAGCTTGGAAGGGTTTGGCACTGAAGCTTTCTTT. Its translation is CASSLEGFGTEAFF.

The genes are TRBV4-3 and TRBJ2-6; possibly TRBD1 for D (6 bases). Germline V gives CDR1 LGHNA, CDR2 YSLEER. This CDR3 is built from 16 residues. Trimming removed 1 base from V and 0 bases from J, with 7 bases in between. CDR3 nucleotides: TGCGCCAGCAGCCAAGCCAGGGGCTCTGGGGCCAACGTCCTGACTTTC. Its translation is CASSQARGSGANVLTF.

The table lists this clone with a few counts. The chain has TRBV6-5 and TRBJ2-6, with TRBD2 identical over 15 bases. With 6 bases clipped from V and 3 bases from J, the junction kept 6 bases outside the gene matches. The CDR3 runs 18 residues. CDR1 MNHEY and CDR2 SVGAGI come from the germline V gene. In nucleotides, the CDR3 is TGTGCCAGCAGCTCATTGGGACTAGCGGGAGGTGGGGCCAACGTCCTGACTTTC. Translated: CASSSLGLAGGGANVLTF.

The table lists this clone with many counts. The chain has TRBV9 and TRBJ2-1; 8 bases agree with TRBD2. The CDR3 is 17 amino acids. From germline, CDR1 is SGDLS and CDR2 YYNGEE. V lost 0 bases and J lost 6; bases outside the gene matches: 11. The CDR3: CASSVDIGSGILNEQFF. The CDR3 DNA reads as TGTGCCAGCAGCGTAGATATAGGTAGCGGGATACTCAATGAGCAGTTCTTC.

This clone was counted only a few times. J is TRBJ1-1 and V is TRBV2, with D unclear. Germline CDR1 reads SNHLY; CDR2 reads FYNNEI. V lost 7 bases, J lost 3 bases, and 18 bases lay in between. The CDR3 has 15 residues. In DNA form, the CDR3 reads TGTGCCAGCACCGAAGGTTGGGCGGGCGACACTGAAGCTTTCTTT. Amino acids: CASTEGWAGDTEAFF.

As regards this clone: A read error may be the cause here, since a much bigger clone is one base away. The V call is TRBV4-3, the J call TRBJ2-3; TRBD2 is a possible D gene (5 bases). Germline V gene lookup returns CDR1 LGHNA and CDR2 YSLEER. The CDR3 contains 13 residues. The CDR3 sequence: CASSRGSTDTHYF. The CDR3 nucleotides are TGCGCCAGCAGCCGAGGGAGCACAGATACGCACTATTTT.

A remark on this clone: Germline and junction disagree at one end, which may indicate a read error. For the CDR3, the DNA is TGTGCCAGCATTTACCATGGGGGGTACAATGAGCAGTTCTTC. It yields the protein CASIYHGGYNEQFF. The chain links TRBV6-5 to TRBJ2-1; possible D gene TRBD2, 6 bases. The length of the CDR3 is 14 residues. Germline values: CDR1 MNHEY, CDR2 SVGAGI.

The chain combines TRBV6-1 with TRBJ1-6; possibly TRBD1 for D (5 bases). Trimming shortened V by 9 bases and J by 7 bases, and 13 bases separated the two germline ends. This CDR3 is 13 amino acids long. Germline-derived CDR1 and CDR2 are MNHNS and SASEGT. This chain's CDR3 is CASLVGGNSPLHF. The CDR3 coding sequence is TGTGCCAGTCTGGTGGGGGGGAATTCACCCCTCCACTTT.

This chain joins TRBV7-2 and TRBJ1-3; D remains unclear. This CDR3 comprises 16 residues. V lost 0 bases and J lost 0, with 9 bases in between. The germline gives CDR1 SGHTA, CDR2 FQGNSA. In nucleotides, the CDR3 is TGTGCCAGCAGCTTAGCTGGACTCTTCTCTGGAAACACCATATATTTT. It translates to CASSLAGLFSGNTIYF.